What follows are 3 T cell receptor beta chains derived from one specimen sequenced in a study of T cells in Graves' hyperthyroidism and ophthalmopathy. RNA transcripts yielded amplified TCR beta CDR3 regions. The HTBI set primed first-round TCR CDR3 RT-PCR. TCRdb reprocessed the multiplex PCR reads with MiXCR, giving one entry per CDR3 protein. Of 96,000 or so distinct CDR3 sequences listed, roughly 49% were seen once; the top ten hold 27%. The sequenced sample consisted of blood. These receptors all come from a middle-aged woman with Graves' hyperthyroidism.

The chain has TRBV6-1 and TRBJ1-2, with 7 bases matching TRBD1. This CDR3 is 12 amino acids long. Germline CDR1 reads MNHNS; CDR2 reads SASEGT. Unmatched junction bases numbered 2, after V lost 6 bases and J lost 4 bases. CDR3 sequence (DNA): TGTGCCAGCAGGGGGACAGTCTATGGCTACACCTTC. Its translation is CASRGTVYGYTF.

The rearrangement joins TRBV20-1 to TRBJ2-1; 12 nucleotides agree with TRBD2. The CDR3 contains 19 residues. Germline trimming cut 4 bases from V and 7 bases from J; bases unmatched to any gene: 20. Germline CDR1 and CDR2: DFQATT and SNEGSKA (reference sequence). The CDR3 region is CSAMTSWTLAGGGGNEQFF. The CDR3 DNA reads as TGCAGTGCTATGACTTCCTGGACACTAGCGGGAGGAGGTGGAAATGAGCAGTTCTTC.

A note on this clonotype: This may stem from a read error, because a much larger clone lies one nucleotide away. The chain carries TRBV2 and TRBJ1-1; D remains ambiguous. The germline CDR1 and CDR2 sequences are SNHLY and FYNNEI. The CDR3 length is 14 residues. CDR3 protein: CASSETVMNTEALF. The CDR3 DNA reads TGTGCCAGCAGTGAAACTGTTATGAACACTGAAGCTCTCTTT.